This T cell receptor (beta chain) emerged from a study of cytotoxic CD8 clonotypes in ibrutinib-treated CLL. Study in general: Patients attained some 25 partial and 2 complete responses; at median 68 months, roughly 15 remained remitted while approximately 12 progressed.

Measured with immunoSEQ multiplex PCR; TCRdb has only the in-frame clones, and not every one. The sample shows more than 200,000 clones, around three quarters of them seen only once. V was shortened by 3 bases and J by 2 bases, with 14 bases between the two germline ends. Germline V gene sequence: CDR1 MNHNY, CDR2 SVGAGI (reference sequence). CDR3 length: 16 amino acids. The chain recombines TRBV6-6 with TRBJ2-1; possible D gene TRBD1, 5 bases. Specimen: PBMCs, collected after 24 months of ibrutinib treatment. The TCR was taken from a human donor with chronic lymphocytic leukemia. DNA of the CDR3: TGTGCCAGCAGTTATTTGGGGCTTAAGCCCTACAATGAGCAGTTCTTC. Its translation: CASSYLGLKPYNEQFF.